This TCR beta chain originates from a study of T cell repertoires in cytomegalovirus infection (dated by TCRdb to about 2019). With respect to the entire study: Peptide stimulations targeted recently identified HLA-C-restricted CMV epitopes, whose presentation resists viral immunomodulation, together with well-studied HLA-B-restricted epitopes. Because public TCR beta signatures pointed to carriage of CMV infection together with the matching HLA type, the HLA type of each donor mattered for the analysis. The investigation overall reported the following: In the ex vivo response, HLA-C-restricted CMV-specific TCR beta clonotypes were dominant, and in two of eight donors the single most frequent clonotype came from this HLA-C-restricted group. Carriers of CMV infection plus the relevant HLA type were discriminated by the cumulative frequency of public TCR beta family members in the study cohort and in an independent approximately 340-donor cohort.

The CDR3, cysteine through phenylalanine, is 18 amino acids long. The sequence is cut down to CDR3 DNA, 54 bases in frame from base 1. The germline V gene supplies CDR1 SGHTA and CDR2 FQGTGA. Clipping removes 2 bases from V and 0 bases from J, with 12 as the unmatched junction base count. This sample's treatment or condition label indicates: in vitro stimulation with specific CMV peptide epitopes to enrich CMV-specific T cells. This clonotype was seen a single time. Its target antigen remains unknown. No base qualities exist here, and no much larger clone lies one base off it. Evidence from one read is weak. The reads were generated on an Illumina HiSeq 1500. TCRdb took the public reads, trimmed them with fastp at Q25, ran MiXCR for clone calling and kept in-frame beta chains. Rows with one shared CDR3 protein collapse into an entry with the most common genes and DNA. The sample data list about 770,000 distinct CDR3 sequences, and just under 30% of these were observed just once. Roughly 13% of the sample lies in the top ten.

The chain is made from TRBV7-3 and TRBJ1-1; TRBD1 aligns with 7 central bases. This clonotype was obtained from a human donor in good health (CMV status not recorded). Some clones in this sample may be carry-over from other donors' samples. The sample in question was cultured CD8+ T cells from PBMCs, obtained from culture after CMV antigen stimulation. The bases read TGTGCCAGCAGCTTAGCGGCAGGGGGTTTCGAACTGAACACTGAAGCTTTCTTT. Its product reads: CASSLAAGGFELNTEAFF. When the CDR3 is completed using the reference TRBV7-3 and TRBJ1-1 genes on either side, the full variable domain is GAGVSQTPSNKVTEKGKYVELRCDPISGHTALYWYRQSLGQGPEFLIYFQGTGAADDSGLPNDRFFAVRPEGSVSTLKIQRTERGDSAVYLCASSLAAGGFELNTEAFFGQGTRLTVV.